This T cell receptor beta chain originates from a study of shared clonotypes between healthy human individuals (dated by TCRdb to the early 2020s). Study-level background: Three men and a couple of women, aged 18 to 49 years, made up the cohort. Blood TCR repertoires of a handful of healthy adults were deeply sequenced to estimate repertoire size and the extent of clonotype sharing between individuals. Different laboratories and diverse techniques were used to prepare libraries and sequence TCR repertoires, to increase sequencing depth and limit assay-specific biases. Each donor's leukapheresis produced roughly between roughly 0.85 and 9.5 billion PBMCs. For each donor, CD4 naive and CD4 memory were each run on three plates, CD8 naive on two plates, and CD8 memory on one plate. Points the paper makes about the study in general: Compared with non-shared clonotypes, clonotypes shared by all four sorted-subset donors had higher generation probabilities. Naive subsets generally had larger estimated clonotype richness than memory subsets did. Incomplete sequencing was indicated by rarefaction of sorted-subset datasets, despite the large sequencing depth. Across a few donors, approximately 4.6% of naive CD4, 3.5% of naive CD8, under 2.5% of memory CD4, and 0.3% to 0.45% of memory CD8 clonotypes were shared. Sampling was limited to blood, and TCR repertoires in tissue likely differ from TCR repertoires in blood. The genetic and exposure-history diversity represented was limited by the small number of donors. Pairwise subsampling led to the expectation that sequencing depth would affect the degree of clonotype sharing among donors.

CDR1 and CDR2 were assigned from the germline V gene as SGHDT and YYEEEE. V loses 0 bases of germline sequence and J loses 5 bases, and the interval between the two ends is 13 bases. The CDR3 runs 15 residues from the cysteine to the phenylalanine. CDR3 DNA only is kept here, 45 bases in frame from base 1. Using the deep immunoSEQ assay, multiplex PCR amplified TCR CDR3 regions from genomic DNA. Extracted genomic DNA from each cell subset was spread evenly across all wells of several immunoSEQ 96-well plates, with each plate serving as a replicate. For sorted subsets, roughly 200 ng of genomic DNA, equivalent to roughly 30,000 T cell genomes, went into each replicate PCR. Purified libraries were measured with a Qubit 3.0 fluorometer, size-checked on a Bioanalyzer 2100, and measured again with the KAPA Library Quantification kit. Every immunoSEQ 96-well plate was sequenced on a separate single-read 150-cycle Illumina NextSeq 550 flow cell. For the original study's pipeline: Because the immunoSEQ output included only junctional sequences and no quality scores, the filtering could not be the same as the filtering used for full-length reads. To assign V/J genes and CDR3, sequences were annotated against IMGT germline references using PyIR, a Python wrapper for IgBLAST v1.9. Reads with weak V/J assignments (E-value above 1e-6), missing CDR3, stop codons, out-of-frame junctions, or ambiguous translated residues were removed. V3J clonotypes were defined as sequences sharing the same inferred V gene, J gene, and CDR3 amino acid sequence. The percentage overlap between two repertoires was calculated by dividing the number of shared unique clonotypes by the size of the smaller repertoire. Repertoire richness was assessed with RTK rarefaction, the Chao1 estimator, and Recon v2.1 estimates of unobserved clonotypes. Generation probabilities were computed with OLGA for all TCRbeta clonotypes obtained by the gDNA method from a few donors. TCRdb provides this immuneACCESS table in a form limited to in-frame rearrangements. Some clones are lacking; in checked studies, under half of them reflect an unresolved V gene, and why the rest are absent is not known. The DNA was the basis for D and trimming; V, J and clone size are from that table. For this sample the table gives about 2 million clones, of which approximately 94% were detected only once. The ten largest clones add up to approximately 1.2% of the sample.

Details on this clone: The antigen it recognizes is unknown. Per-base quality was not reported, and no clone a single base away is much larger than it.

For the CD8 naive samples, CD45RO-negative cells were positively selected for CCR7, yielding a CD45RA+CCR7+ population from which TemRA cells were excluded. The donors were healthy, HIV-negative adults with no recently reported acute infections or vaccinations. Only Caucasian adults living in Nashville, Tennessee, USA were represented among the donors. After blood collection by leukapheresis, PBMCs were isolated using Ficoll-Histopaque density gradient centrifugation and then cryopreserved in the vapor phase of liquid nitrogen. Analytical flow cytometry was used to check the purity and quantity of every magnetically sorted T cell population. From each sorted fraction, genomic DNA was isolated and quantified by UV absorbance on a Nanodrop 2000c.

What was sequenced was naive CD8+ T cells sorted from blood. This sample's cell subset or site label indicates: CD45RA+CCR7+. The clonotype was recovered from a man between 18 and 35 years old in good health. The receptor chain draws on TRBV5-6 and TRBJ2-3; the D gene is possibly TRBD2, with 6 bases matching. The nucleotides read TGTGCCAGCAGCTTGGTACTAGCCGCCGGAGATACGCAGTATTTT. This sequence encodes CASSLVLAAGDTQYF.